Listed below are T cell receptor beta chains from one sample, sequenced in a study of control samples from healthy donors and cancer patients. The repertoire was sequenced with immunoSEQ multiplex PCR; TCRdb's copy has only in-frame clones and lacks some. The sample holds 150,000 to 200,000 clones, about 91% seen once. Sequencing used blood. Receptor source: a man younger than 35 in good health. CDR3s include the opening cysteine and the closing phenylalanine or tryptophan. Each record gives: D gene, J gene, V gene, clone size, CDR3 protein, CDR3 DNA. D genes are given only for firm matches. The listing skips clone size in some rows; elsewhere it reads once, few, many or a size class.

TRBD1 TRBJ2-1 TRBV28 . CASSPPDRASEQFF TGTGCCAGCAGTCCTCCCGACAGGGCCTCTGAGCAGTTCTTC
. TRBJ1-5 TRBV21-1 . CASAVNVREKLSNQPQHF TGTGCCAGCGCCGTGAATGTCAGGGAGAAACTTAGCAATCAGCCCCAGCATTTT
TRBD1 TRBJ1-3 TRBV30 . CACQRTGTAFSSGNTIYF TGTGCCTGCCAAAGGACCGGGACAGCTTTTAGCTCTGGAAACACCATATATTTT
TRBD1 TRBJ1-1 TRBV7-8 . CASSLDGTDTEAFF TGTGCCAGCAGCTTAGATGGGACAGACACTGAAGCTTTCTTT
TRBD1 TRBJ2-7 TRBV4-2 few CASSQEDRTGFSFSYEQYF TGTGCCAGCAGCCAAGAAGACCGGACAGGGTTTTCCTTCTCCTACGAGCAGTACTTC
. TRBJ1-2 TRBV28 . CASRAGPNTTF TGTGCCAGCAGGGCGGGGCCGAATACCACCTTC
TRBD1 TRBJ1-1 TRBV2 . CASRRDRGLVTEAFF TGTGCCAGCAGGCGGGACAGGGGCTTGGTGACTGAAGCTTTCTTT
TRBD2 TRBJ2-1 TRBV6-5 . CASSKTSVPYNEQFF TGTGCCAGCAGTAAAACTAGCGTCCCCTACAATGAGCAGTTCTTC
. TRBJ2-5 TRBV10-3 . CAISDPGARETQYF TGTGCCATCAGTGATCCAGGGGCCCGGGAGACCCAGTACTTC
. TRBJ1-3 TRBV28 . CASSPLTGSSHTIYF TGTGCCAGCAGTCCCCTTACAGGTTCTTCCCACACCATATATTTT
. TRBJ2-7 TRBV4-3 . CASSQATGPYEQYF TGCGCCAGCAGCCAAGCCACAGGGCCCTACGAGCAGTACTTC
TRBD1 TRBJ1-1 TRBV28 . CASILGRRGFSEAFF TGTGCCAGCATCTTAGGACGCAGGGGGTTCTCTGAAGCTTTCTTT
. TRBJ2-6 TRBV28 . CASSLKGANVLTF TGTGCCAGCAGCCTTAAGGGGGCCAACGTCCTGACTTTC